This TCR beta chain comes out of a study of identical twins. This clonotype was seen a handful of times. TCRdb re-derived calls from the 5' RACE reads in MiXCR, one entry per CDR3 protein. The table lists 520,000 or so distinct CDR3 sequences, roughly a fifth of them singletons, with roughly 0.9% in the top ten. This sample also appeared in a second study, on T cells expressing NK-cell markers.

The sequence was collected from a woman under 30 in good health. The sample comprised CD4+ T cells sorted from blood.

This CDR3 is CASSDLFRGTDTQYF. CDR3 DNA: TGTGCCAGCAGTGACCTCTTTCGGGGCACAGATACGCAGTATTTT. The V call is TRBV6-1, the J call TRBJ2-3; D is uncertain. Germline CDR1 MNHNS, CDR2 SASEGT. The CDR3 has 15 amino acids. With 3 bases removed from V and 1 base from J, the gap between germline ends came to 11 bases.